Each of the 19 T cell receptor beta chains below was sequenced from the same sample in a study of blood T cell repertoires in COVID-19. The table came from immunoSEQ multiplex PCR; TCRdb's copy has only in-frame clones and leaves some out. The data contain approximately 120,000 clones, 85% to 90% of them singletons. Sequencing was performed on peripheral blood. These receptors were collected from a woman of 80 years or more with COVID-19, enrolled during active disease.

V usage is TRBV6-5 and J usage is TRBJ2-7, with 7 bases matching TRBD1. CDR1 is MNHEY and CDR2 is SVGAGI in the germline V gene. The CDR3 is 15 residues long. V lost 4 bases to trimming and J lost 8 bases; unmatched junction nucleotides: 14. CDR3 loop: CASSSGQSTSVKQYF. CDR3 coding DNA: TGTGCCAGCAGTTCGGGACAGTCGACATCTGTAAAGCAGTACTTC.

CDR3 amino acids: CASSESRNREQYF. The CDR3 region has the DNA TGTGCCAGCAGTGAATCCCGAAACAGAGAGCAGTACTTC. The rearrangement joins TRBV2 to TRBJ2-7; D uncertain. The CDR3 length is 13 residues. With 2 bases removed from V and 7 bases from J, the gap between germline ends came to 12 bases. Looked up from germline, CDR1 is SNHLY and CDR2 is FYNNEI.

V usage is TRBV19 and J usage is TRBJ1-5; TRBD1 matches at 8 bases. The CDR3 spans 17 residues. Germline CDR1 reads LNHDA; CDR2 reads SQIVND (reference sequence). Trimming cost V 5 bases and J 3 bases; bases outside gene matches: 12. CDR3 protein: CASSALDRDLFNQPQHF. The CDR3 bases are TGTGCCAGTAGTGCCTTGGACAGGGACCTTTTCAATCAGCCCCAGCATTTT.

CDR3 bases: TGTGCCACCAGTGAGGGGGACAGGGAGACCTCACTAGGTTCACCCCTCCACTTT. Its translation: CATSEGDRETSLGSPLHF. The genes are TRBV24-1 and TRBJ1-6, with 9 bases aligning to TRBD1. Germline V gives CDR1 KGHDR, CDR2 SFDVKD. This CDR3 region has 18 residues. J lost 9 bases, V lost 4 bases, and 15 bases had no gene match.

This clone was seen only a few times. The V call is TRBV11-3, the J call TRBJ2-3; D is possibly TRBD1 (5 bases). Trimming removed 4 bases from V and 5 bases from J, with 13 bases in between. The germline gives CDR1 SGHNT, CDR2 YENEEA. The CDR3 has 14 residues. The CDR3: CASSSRRGGDTQYF. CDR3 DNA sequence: TGTGCCAGCAGCTCCCGAAGGGGTGGAGATACGCAGTATTTT. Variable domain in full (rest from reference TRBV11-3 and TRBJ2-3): EAGVVQSPRYKIIEKKQPVAFWCNPISGHNTLYWYLQNLGQGPELLIRYENEEAVDDSQLPKDRFSAERLKGVDSTLKIQPAELGDSAVYLCASSSRRGGDTQYFGPGTRLTVL.

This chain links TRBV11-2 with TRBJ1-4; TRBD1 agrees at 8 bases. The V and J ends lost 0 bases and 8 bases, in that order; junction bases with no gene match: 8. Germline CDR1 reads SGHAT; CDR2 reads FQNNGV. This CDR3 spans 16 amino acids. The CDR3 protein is CASSLDRAGGTEKLFF. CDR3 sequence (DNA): TGTGCCAGCAGCTTAGATCGGGCAGGGGGCACCGAAAAACTGTTTTTT.

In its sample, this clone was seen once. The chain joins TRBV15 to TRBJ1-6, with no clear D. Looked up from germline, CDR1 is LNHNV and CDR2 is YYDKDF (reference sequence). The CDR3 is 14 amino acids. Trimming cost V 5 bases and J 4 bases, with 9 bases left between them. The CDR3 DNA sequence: TGTGCCACCAGCGCAAGGACTTATAATTCACCCCTCCACTTT. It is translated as CATSARTYNSPLHF.

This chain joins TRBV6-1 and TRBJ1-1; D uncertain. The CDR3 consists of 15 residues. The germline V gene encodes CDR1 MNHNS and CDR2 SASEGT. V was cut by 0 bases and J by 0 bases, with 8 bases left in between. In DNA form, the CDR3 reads TGTGCCAGCAGTGAAGCGGGCAGAATGAACACTGAAGCTTTCTTT. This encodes CASSEAGRMNTEAFF.

In DNA, the CDR3 is TGTGCCAGCAGCCAAGACCCCGAACCCCAGTCCTACGAGCAGTACTTC. Amino acid sequence: CASSQDPEPQSYEQYF. The chain carries TRBV4-2 and TRBJ2-7; D remains unclear. CDR3 length: 16 residues. CDR1 and CDR2 (germline): LGHNA, YNFKEQ. The V end lost 0 bases, the J end lost 1 base, and 13 bases lay between the germline ends.

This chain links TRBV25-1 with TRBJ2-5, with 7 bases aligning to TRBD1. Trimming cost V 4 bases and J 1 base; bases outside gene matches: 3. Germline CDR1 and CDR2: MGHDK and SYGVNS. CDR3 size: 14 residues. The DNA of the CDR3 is TGTGCCAGCAGTGGGCGACAGGGCCAAGAGACCCAGTACTTC. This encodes CASSGRQGQETQYF.

The CDR3 region has the DNA TGTGCCAGCAGCTTGGCTCGGGAGCAGTTCTTC. Translated: CASSLAREQFF. The chain uses TRBV5-5 and TRBJ2-1; D remains unclear. The germline CDR1 and CDR2 sequences are SGHKS and YYEKEE (reference sequence). This CDR3 has 11 residues. Trimming stripped 0 bases from V and 10 bases from J, with 5 bases between.

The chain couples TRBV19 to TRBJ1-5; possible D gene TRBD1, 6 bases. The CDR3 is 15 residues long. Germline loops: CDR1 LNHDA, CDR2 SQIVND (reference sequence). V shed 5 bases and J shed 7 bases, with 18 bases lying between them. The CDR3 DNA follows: TGTGCCAGTAGTCCTAGCCAACAGGGAAACCAGCCCCAGCATTTT. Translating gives CASSPSQQGNQPQHF. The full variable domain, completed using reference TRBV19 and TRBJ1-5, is DGGITQSPKYLFRKEGQNVTLSCEQNLNHDAMYWYRQDPGQGLRLIYYSQIVNDFQKGDIAEGYSVSREKKESFPLTVTSAQKNPTAFYLCASSPSQQGNQPQHFGDGTRLSIL.

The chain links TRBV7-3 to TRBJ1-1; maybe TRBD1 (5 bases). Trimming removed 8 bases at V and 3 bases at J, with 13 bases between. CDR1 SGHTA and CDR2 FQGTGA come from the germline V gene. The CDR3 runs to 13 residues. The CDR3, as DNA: TGTGCCAGCGGAGCGGGGGGAGACACTGAAGCTTTCTTT. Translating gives CASGAGGDTEAFF. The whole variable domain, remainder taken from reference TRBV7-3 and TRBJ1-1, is GAGVSQTPSNKVTEKGKYVELRCDPISGHTALYWYRQSLGQGPEFLIYFQGTGAADDSGLPNDRFFAVRPEGSVSTLKIQRTERGDSAVYLCASGAGGDTEAFFGQGTRLTVV.

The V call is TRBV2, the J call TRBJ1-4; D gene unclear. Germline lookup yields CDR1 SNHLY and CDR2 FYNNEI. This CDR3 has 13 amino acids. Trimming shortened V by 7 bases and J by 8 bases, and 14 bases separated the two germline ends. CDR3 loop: CASKGLPGEKLFF. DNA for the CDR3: TGTGCCAGCAAGGGTCTCCCGGGGGAAAAACTGTTTTTT.

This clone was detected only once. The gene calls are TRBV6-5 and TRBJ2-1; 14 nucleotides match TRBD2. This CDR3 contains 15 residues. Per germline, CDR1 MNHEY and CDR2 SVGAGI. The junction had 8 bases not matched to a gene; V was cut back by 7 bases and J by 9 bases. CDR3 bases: TGTGCCAGCATTCAGGGGACTAGCGGGAGTGGTGAGCAGTTCTTC. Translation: CASIQGTSGSGEQFF.

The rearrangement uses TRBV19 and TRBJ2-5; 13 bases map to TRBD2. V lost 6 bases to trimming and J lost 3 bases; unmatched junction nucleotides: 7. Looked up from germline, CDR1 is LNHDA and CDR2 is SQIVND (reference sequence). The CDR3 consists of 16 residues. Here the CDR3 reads CASSSEGLAGKETQYF. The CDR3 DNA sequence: TGTGCCAGTAGCTCAGAGGGACTAGCGGGGAAAGAGACCCAGTACTTC.

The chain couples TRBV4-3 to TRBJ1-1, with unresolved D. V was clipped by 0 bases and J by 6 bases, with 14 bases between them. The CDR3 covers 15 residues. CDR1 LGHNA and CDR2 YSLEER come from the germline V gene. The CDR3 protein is CASSQDRGKWAEAFF. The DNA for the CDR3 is TGCGCCAGCAGCCAAGATAGAGGGAAATGGGCTGAAGCTTTCTTT.

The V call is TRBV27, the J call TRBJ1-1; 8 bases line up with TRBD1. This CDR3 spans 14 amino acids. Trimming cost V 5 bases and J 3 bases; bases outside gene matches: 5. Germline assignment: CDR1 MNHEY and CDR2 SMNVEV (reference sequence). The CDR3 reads CASSPYRGDTEAFF. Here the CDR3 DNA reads TGTGCCAGCAGTCCTTACAGGGGGGACACTGAAGCTTTCTTT.

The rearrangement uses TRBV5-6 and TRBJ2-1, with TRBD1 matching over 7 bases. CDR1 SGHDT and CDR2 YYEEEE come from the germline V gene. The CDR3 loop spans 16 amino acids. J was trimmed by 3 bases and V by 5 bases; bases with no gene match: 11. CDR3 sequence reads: CASRSGGQDHYNEQFF. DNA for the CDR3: TGTGCCAGCAGGTCCGGTGGACAGGATCACTACAATGAGCAGTTCTTC. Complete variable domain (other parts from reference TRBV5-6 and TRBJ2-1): DAGVTQSPTHLIKTRGQQVTLRCSPKSGHDTVSWYQQALGQGPQFIFQYYEEEERQRGNFPDRFSGHQFPNYSSELNVNALLLGDSALYLCASRSGGQDHYNEQFFGPGTRLTVL.